The sequence of this T cell receptor beta chain was determined in a study of T cells expressing NK-cell markers. In the study overall: Each TCR beta repertoire originated in sorted T cells that were CD3+CD56+NKG2C+, CD3+CD56+NKG2C- or CD3+CD56-NKG2C+. Seven sequenced donors out of eight were HCMV-seropositive, one seronegative. Study outcomes and limitations: The study found these clonotypes also leading the CD3+CD56-NKG2C+ fraction in a handful of donors.

Concerning this clonotype: The antigen remains undetermined.

Researchers built TCR beta cDNA using 5'RACE template switching with UMIs. Following a re-call of the 5' RACE reads, TCRdb has one entry per CDR3 protein and lacks DNA. This sample contains roughly 350,000 distinct CDR3 sequences. CDR3 length equals 16 residues. Germline CDR1 reads MNHEY; CDR2 reads SVGAGI. V is TRBV6-5 and J is TRBJ2-5; TCRdb lists TRBD2, though no DNA is available to test this call. The specimen was blood T cells: a sorted CD56 or NKG2C T cell subset, CD4+ or CD8+ T cells, or bulk PBMC T cells (not recorded which). This sequence was found in a man aged 18-70 years in good health. The CDR3 loop is CASSYPAGVRQETQYF.